These T cell receptor beta chains were read from a single sample in a study of cytomegalovirus exposure and HLA in healthy donors. Sequencing was performed with immunoSEQ multiplex PCR; in TCRdb, only in-frame clones are kept and a portion is missing. The profile shows about 180,000 clones, over 70% of them singletons. The sample taken for sequencing was PBMCs. Receptors originate from a male donor in good health and CMV-seronegative. Each CDR3 is given with its conserved first and last residue. Each record gives: J gene, D gene, clone size, V gene, CDR3 DNA, CDR3 protein. D genes are given only for firm matches. For some rows the clone size is stated as once, few or many, or as a class when expanded; others skip it.

J gene: TRBJ1-5; D gene: .; clone size: .; V gene: TRBV5-6; CDR3 DNA: TGTGCCAGCAGCTTTTTGGGTGGGTCCTCGGGAGGGCCCCAGCATTTT; CDR3 protein: CASSFLGGSSGGPQHF
J gene: TRBJ2-2; D gene: TRBD1; clone size: .; V gene: TRBV10-1; CDR3 DNA: TGCGCCAGCGGAGGACAGGGGGCCGGGGAGCTGTTTTTT; CDR3 protein: CASGGQGAGELFF
J gene: TRBJ2-1; D gene: TRBD1; clone size: .; V gene: TRBV7-9; CDR3 DNA: TGTGCCAGCAGCCCCCGGGACAGTCTCTACAATGAGCAGTTCTTC; CDR3 protein: CASSPRDSLYNEQFF
J gene: TRBJ2-1; D gene: .; clone size: .; V gene: TRBV7-3; CDR3 DNA: TGTGCCAGCAGCTTAAGCGCGGCTAGCTGGTACGAGCAGTTCTTC; CDR3 protein: CASSLSAASWYEQFF
J gene: TRBJ2-7; D gene: .; clone size: .; V gene: TRBV30; CDR3 DNA: TGTGCCTGGACATGGGTGGGGAGCTCCTACGAGCAGTACTTC; CDR3 protein: CAWTWVGSSYEQYF
J gene: TRBJ1-4; D gene: .; clone size: .; V gene: TRBV30; CDR3 DNA: TGTGCCTGGAGTGTACCGCAGAATGAAAAACTGTTTTTT; CDR3 protein: CAWSVPQNEKLFF
J gene: TRBJ2-1; D gene: .; clone size: .; V gene: TRBV12-5; CDR3 DNA: TGTGCTAGTGGTTTGGTAGAAGGGACAAGTACCTACAATGAGCAGTTCTTC; CDR3 protein: CASGLVEGTSTYNEQFF
J gene: TRBJ2-5; D gene: TRBD1; clone size: .; V gene: TRBV6-5; CDR3 DNA: TGTGCCAGCAGTATGGGACAGCAAGAGACCCAGTACTTC; CDR3 protein: CASSMGQQETQYF
J gene: TRBJ1-6; D gene: .; clone size: .; V gene: TRBV12-5; CDR3 DNA: TGTGCTAGTGGTTTGGAACGGAGCTCCTATAATTCACCCCTCCACTTT; CDR3 protein: CASGLERSSYNSPLHF
J gene: TRBJ2-7; D gene: TRBD2; clone size: few; V gene: TRBV19; CDR3 DNA: TGTGCCAGCGGGACTAGCGTCTACGAGCAGTACTTC; CDR3 protein: CASGTSVYEQYF
J gene: TRBJ1-1; D gene: TRBD1; clone size: few; V gene: TRBV7-3; CDR3 DNA: TGTGCCAGCAGCTCAAACCCGATCGGGACAGGGAACACTGAAGCTTTCTTT; CDR3 protein: CASSSNPIGTGNTEAFF
J gene: TRBJ2-3; D gene: .; clone size: .; V gene: TRBV27; CDR3 DNA: TGTGCCAGCAGTTTATTCGGGGGGCGGTCAGATACGCAGTATTTT; CDR3 protein: CASSLFGGRSDTQYF
J gene: TRBJ1-5; D gene: .; clone size: .; V gene: TRBV5-8; CDR3 DNA: TGTGCCAGCAGCTACCTAGGGGGGGCTGGCAATCAGCCCCAGCATTTT; CDR3 protein: CASSYLGGAGNQPQHF
J gene: TRBJ1-5; D gene: .; clone size: few; V gene: TRBV6-5; CDR3 DNA: TGTGCCAGCAGTGCGACAGATCGACGGCAGCCCCAGCATTTT; CDR3 protein: CASSATDRRQPQHF
J gene: TRBJ2-7; D gene: TRBD1; clone size: once; V gene: TRBV6-5; CDR3 DNA: TGTGCCAGCAGGTTGGGACAGTACGAGCAGTACTTC; CDR3 protein: CASRLGQYEQYF
J gene: TRBJ1-5; D gene: TRBD1; clone size: .; V gene: TRBV6-1; CDR3 DNA: TGTGCCAGCAGTGAGGGACAGGGAGCTGCGCGGCCCCAGCATTTT; CDR3 protein: CASSEGQGAARPQHF
J gene: TRBJ2-5; D gene: .; clone size: .; V gene: TRBV4-1; CDR3 DNA: TGCGCCAGCAGCCAAGGGGACTGGTGGGAGACCCAGTACTTC; CDR3 protein: CASSQGDWWETQYF
J gene: TRBJ2-3; D gene: .; clone size: few; V gene: TRBV7-2; CDR3 DNA: TGTGCCAGCAGCTTAGTTAGTCCAGATACGCAGTATTTT; CDR3 protein: CASSLVSPDTQYF
J gene: TRBJ2-7; D gene: TRBD1; clone size: few; V gene: TRBV6-1; CDR3 DNA: TGTGCCAGCAGTGGACACAGGGGCGTGACACGCGAGCAGTACTTC; CDR3 protein: CASSGHRGVTREQYF